The 10 T cell receptor beta chains below come from one sample, sequenced in a study of blood T cells in healthy people across ages. The use of a sample-barcoded 5' primer and a J-beta primer mix characterized a second PCR of about 6 to 12 cycles. TCRdb re-analysed the 5' RACE reads in MiXCR, keeping a single row per CDR3 protein. The sample consists of 750,000 to 950,000 distinct CDR3 sequences, under 30% of them appearing once. Another study also made use of these data, one on T cells of mothers and their children.

Sequencing was performed on blood. The origin of the receptors is a boy aged 10-17 years in good health.

This clonotype came up a few times. The chain links TRBV7-3 to TRBJ2-3; no definite D call. This CDR3 contains 15 residues. The germline V and J ends were trimmed by 2 bases and 4 bases, with 13 bases remaining between them. Germline V gene lookup returns CDR1 SGHTA and CDR2 FQGTGA. The CDR3 is CASSLVGYGSDTQYF. In DNA form, the CDR3 reads TGTGCCAGCAGCTTAGTAGGGTACGGTTCAGATACGCAGTATTTT.

The V and J genes are TRBV27 and TRBJ2-1; tentatively, D is TRBD2 (6 bases). Trimming took off 0 bases at V and 8 bases at J, with 17 bases between the two ends. The CDR3 is 16 amino acids. The V gene's germline CDR1 is MNHEY and CDR2 SMNVEV (reference sequence). The CDR3 DNA is TGTGCCAGCAGTTTATCGGGGGGAGTTTATGGCGATGAGCAGTTCTTC. It translates to CASSLSGGVYGDEQFF.

This clonotype was seen a few times. This sequence joins TRBV20-1 and TRBJ2-1, with D possibly being TRBD1 (5 bases). The CDR3 is 14 amino acids. CDR1 is DFQATT, CDR2 SNEGSKA, per germline (reference sequence). V dropped 4 bases and J dropped 6 bases, with 16 bases sitting between them. CDR3 residues: CSAKAPQQVNEQFF. The CDR3 DNA reads TGCAGTGCTAAGGCCCCCCAACAGGTCAATGAGCAGTTCTTC.

This clonotype turned up a few times. The chain combines TRBV12-3 or TRBV12-4 with TRBJ2-1, with D perhaps matching TRBD1 or TRBD2 (5 bases each). V gave up 2 bases and J gave up 10 bases, with 12 bases separating them. CDR3 length: 13 amino acids. The CDR3 DNA sequence: TGTGCCAGCAGTTTATCCGGGGCAGGGGAGCAGTTCTTC. Its protein product is CASSLSGAGEQFF.

The chain links TRBV19 to TRBJ1-1, with D unclear. Germline V gene lookup returns CDR1 LNHDA and CDR2 SQIVND (reference sequence). This CDR3 is built from 13 residues. Deletions cut 8 bases from V and 3 bases from J, with 13 bases between. The DNA for the CDR3 is TGTGCCAGTGAGGAAGGGTGGGACACTGAAGCTTTCTTT. Translated, it gives CASEEGWDTEAFF.

V is TRBV2 and J is TRBJ2-1, with 7 bases fitting TRBD2. V trimming: 4 bases; J trimming: 3 bases; junction bases outside the gene matches: 6. The CDR3 consists of 15 residues. Germline V gene sequence: CDR1 SNHLY, CDR2 FYNNEI. The CDR3 DNA reads as TGTGCCAGCAGTGTTGCCGGGGGGAACTACAATGAGCAGTTCTTC. Protein product: CASSVAGGNYNEQFF.

The chain employs TRBV9 and TRBJ2-1; D is perhaps TRBD2 (6 bases). Trimming took off 3 bases at V and 3 bases at J, with 13 bases between the two ends. Looked up from germline, CDR1 is SGDLS and CDR2 is YYNGEE. The CDR3 runs 15 residues. In DNA form, the CDR3 reads TGTGCCAGCAGCGCCGGGACTGAGATCTACAATGAGCAGTTCTTC. Encoded protein: CASSAGTEIYNEQFF.

J is TRBJ2-1 and V is TRBV6-5, with TRBD2 matching over 7 bases. V lost 2 bases and J lost 6; bases outside the gene matches: 4. Germline-derived CDR1 and CDR2 are MNHEY and SVGAGI. CDR3 length: 14 residues. CDR3 in amino acids: CASSYGGRVNEQFF. Written as DNA, the CDR3 is TGTGCCAGCAGTTACGGAGGGAGGGTCAATGAGCAGTTCTTC.

The chain is built from TRBV3-1 and TRBJ2-6; D possibly corresponds to TRBD2 (6 bases). The CDR3 loop spans 16 amino acids. CDR1 and CDR2 (germline): LGHDT, YNNKEL (reference sequence). V lost 6 bases and J 4 bases, leaving 16 bases between the germline ends. CDR3 bases: TGTGCCAGCAGGGGAAATTGGGGGGACGGGGCCAACGTCCTGACTTTC. This encodes CASRGNWGDGANVLTF. Full variable domain (remainder filled in from reference TRBV3-1 and TRBJ2-6): DTAVSQTPKYLVTQMGNDKSIKCEQNLGHDTMYWYKQDSKKFLKIMFSYNNKELIINETVPNRFSPKSPDKAHLNLHINSLELGDSAVYFCASRGNWGDGANVLTFGAGSRLTVL.

The chain couples TRBV30 to TRBJ2-7; D is unresolved. The germline gives CDR1 GTSNPN, CDR2 SVGIG (reference sequence). V was cut by 0 bases and J by 7 bases, with 7 bases left in between. The CDR3 totals 11 residues. The CDR3 reads CAWSVTGEQYF. For the CDR3, the DNA is TGTGCCTGGAGTGTAACGGGTGAGCAGTACTTC.